This T cell receptor (beta chain) was retrieved from a study of T cells in Graves' hyperthyroidism and ophthalmopathy. This clonotype was recorded many times. Its specificity is unknown. Whole-study findings and limits: A model of 13 V-J features distinguished ophthalmopathy from stable hyperthyroidism.

RNA transcripts provided the source from which TCR beta CDR3 regions were amplified. Researchers ran a first-round RT-PCR on the TCR CDR3 using the HTBI primer set. TCRdb re-analysed the multiplex PCR reads in MiXCR, keeping a single row per CDR3 protein. The table lists around 690,000 distinct CDR3 sequences, 17% of them singletons. Reasons for excluding patients were uncontrolled infection, other autoimmune disease, pregnancy or lactation. The CDR3 sequence is 11 residues long. Trimming removed 6 bases from V and 6 bases from J, with 11 bases in between. Germline V lookup: CDR1 SQVTM, CDR2 ANQGSEA. This receptor was obtained from a man aged 50-60 years with Graves' hyperthyroidism. Sequenced input: blood. The gene calls are TRBV29-1 and TRBJ1-2; D gene uncertain. The CDR3 here is CSVEYLNGYTF. The CDR3 DNA follows: TGCAGCGTCGAGTATCTCAATGGCTACACCTTC.